These T cell receptor beta chains were read from a single sample in a study. Sequencing used immunoSEQ multiplex PCR; TCRdb keeps in-frame clones, though not all of them. The table includes approximately 70,000 clones, 93% detected once. The material sequenced was PBMCs. These receptors all stem from a man in his forties with rheumatoid arthritis. CDR3s include the opening cysteine and the closing phenylalanine or tryptophan. Rows may omit the clone size; those that give it use once, few, many or a size class.

V gene	clone size	J gene	CDR3 protein
TRBV10-3	.	TRBJ2-5	CAISGTAAQETQYF
TRBV19	.	TRBJ1-5	CASTGNGGGNQPQHF
TRBV28	.	TRBJ1-1	CASSFQGRPEVF
TRBV4-2	once	TRBJ2-2	CASRATGANTGELFF
TRBV30	.	TRBJ2-3	CAWSVGQGFLYF
TRBV2	.	TRBJ1-4	CASIGSWGEKLFF
TRBV27	.	TRBJ2-5	CASSLRTGETQYF
TRBV3-1/TRBV3-2	few	TRBJ2-1	CASSLSNEQFF
TRBV24-1	.	TRBJ2-1	CATSDNPTGRAYNEQFF
TRBV19	.	TRBJ2-7	CASSATRRSYEQYF
TRBV25-1	once	TRBJ2-2	CASSELGSGRASGELFF
TRBV10-3	.	TRBJ1-4	CAISPGSNEKLFF
TRBV7-9	.	TRBJ2-2	CAIQASGNTGELFF
TRBV3-1/TRBV3-2	.	TRBJ1-6	CASSRRPNSPLHF
TRBV27	.	TRBJ1-2	CASSPTGRANYGYTF
TRBV9	once	TRBJ1-4	CASSADTANEKLFF
TRBV11-2	once	TRBJ1-6	CASSENRVGSPLHF
TRBV5-5	.	TRBJ2-7	CASHHSGAYEQYF
TRBV6-5	.	TRBJ2-3	CASSGLAANRDTQYF
TRBV3-1/TRBV3-2	.	TRBJ2-1	CASSQRAVGLDEQFF
TRBV7-3	.	TRBJ2-3	CASSTSGGALGTDTQYF
TRBV4-3	.	TRBJ2-1	CASSQGISPSASDEQFF
TRBV11-3	.	TRBJ2-6	CASSLGTPGANVLTF
TRBV29-1	.	TRBJ1-4	CSVVRQATNEKLFF
TRBV28	few	TRBJ2-7	CASRQGAFSYEQYF
TRBV18	.	TRBJ2-5	CASSPPSRASGETQYF
TRBV7-3	.	TRBJ2-3	CASSAENTDTQYF
TRBV5-1	.	TRBJ1-3	CASSLDRAGNTIYF
TRBV18	.	TRBJ1-1	CASSPGALGTEAFF
TRBV3-1/TRBV3-2	.	TRBJ2-7	CASSRAGRISHEQYF
TRBV6-2/TRBV6-3	.	TRBJ2-5	CASSPLWGETQYF